These 24 T cell receptor beta chains were sequenced from one sample in a study of blood T cell repertoires in COVID-19. Sequencing was performed with immunoSEQ multiplex PCR; in TCRdb, only in-frame clones are kept and a portion is missing. This table has about 180,000 clones, 70% to 85% appearing once. Sequenced sample: PBMCs or T cells enriched from blood (not recorded which). These receptors were obtained from a man in his fifties or sixties who had recovered from COVID-19.

The V gene is TRBV5-4, the J gene TRBJ1-1; a weak D match, TRBD1 (6 bases). Deletions cut 0 bases from V and 9 bases from J, with 15 bases between. Germline V lookup: CDR1 SGHNT, CDR2 YYREEE (reference sequence). The CDR3 sequence is 14 residues long. The CDR3 here is CASSLGQGSEQAFF. CDR3 DNA: TGTGCCAGCAGCTTGGGGCAGGGGTCTGAGCAAGCTTTCTTT.

V is TRBV20-1 and J is TRBJ2-7, with D perhaps TRBD1 (5 bases). The germline gives CDR1 DFQATT, CDR2 SNEGSKA (reference sequence). The V end was cut by 3 bases, the J end by 0 bases, with 6 bases between. The CDR3 loop spans 12 amino acids. DNA for the CDR3: TGCAGTGCTAGTGACAGCTCCTACGAGCAGTACTTC. Translation: CSASDSSYEQYF.

V usage is TRBV28 and J usage is TRBJ1-1; TRBD1 is a possible D gene (6 bases). Trimming removed 3 bases from V and 9 bases from J, with 11 bases in between. Germline CDR1 is MDHEN and CDR2 is SYDVKM. The CDR3 runs 12 residues. The CDR3 coding sequence is TGTGCCAGCAGTTTTGTCGACAGGCAAGCTTTCTTT. Its protein product is CASSFVDRQAFF.

The rearrangement uses TRBV4-1 and TRBJ1-2, with no clear D. This CDR3 contains 14 residues. V shed 0 bases and J shed 1 base, with 6 bases lying between them. The V gene's germline CDR1 is MGHRA and CDR2 YSYEKL. The CDR3 protein is CASSQDPSNYGYTF. CDR3 sequence (DNA): TGCGCCAGCAGCCAAGATCCCAGTAACTATGGCTACACCTTC.

The rearrangement joins TRBV6-5 to TRBJ1-5; possible D gene TRBD1, 5 bases. The germline V and J ends were trimmed by 6 bases and 7 bases, with 16 bases remaining between them. Per the germline V gene, CDR1 is MNHEY and CDR2 is SVGAGI. The CDR3 contains 14 residues. The CDR3 protein is CASRPVGGRQPQHF. Here the CDR3 DNA reads TGTGCCAGCAGACCCGTTGGGGGGAGGCAGCCCCAGCATTTT.

This chain connects TRBV11-3 to TRBJ1-1; a possible D gene is TRBD1 (5 bases). Trimming took 4 bases from V and 3 from J, leaving 12 bases between them. CDR1 is SGHNT and CDR2 is YENEEA in the germline V gene. The CDR3 runs 14 residues. CDR3 coding DNA: TGTGCCAGCAGCTCCGATGGGGCCGACACTGAAGCTTTCTTT. It is translated as CASSSDGADTEAFF.

The chain uses TRBV6-5 and TRBJ1-3, with no clear D. The CDR3 covers 11 residues. Germline V lookup: CDR1 MNHEY, CDR2 SVGAGI. With 10 bases removed from V and 7 bases from J, the gap between germline ends came to 11 bases. CDR3 in DNA: TGTGCCACCACCGCGGGGAACACCATATATTTT. This sequence encodes CATTAGNTIYF.

V and J are TRBV28 and TRBJ1-2; D gene uncertain. Germline CDR1 MDHEN, CDR2 SYDVKM. The CDR3 spans 20 residues. The germline V and J ends were trimmed by 6 bases and 3 bases, with 32 bases remaining between them. The CDR3 reads CASSRSPRRGARGFDYGYTF. The CDR3 DNA reads TGTGCCAGCAGCCGTTCGCCCAGGCGGGGAGCCAGAGGTTTTGACTATGGCTACACCTTC.

Regarding this clone: Other DNA sequences in the same sample also yield this CDR3. The chain joins TRBV5-1 to TRBJ1-5; TRBD1 matches 8 bases. Losses at the gene ends were 5 bases for V and 3 bases for J; bases not matched to a gene: 7. CDR3 length: 15 amino acids. From germline, CDR1 is SGHRS and CDR2 YFSETQ. The CDR3 coding sequence is TGCGCCAGCAGGCCGGAGACAGGGGACAATCAGCCCCAGCATTTT. Protein product: CASRPETGDNQPQHF. Looking up the rest from reference TRBV5-1 and TRBJ1-5 gives the full variable domain: KAGVTQTPRYLIKTRGQQVTLSCSPISGHRSVSWYQQTPGQGLQFLFEYFSETQRNKGNFPGRFSGRQFSNSRSEMNVSTLELGDSALYLCASRPETGDNQPQHFGDGTRLSIL.

The CDR3 spells CASSLLAGGVETQYF. CDR3 nucleotides: TGTGCCAGCAGCTTACTAGCGGGGGGGGTAGAGACCCAGTACTTC. The V call is TRBV7-2, the J call TRBJ2-5, with 12 bases that match TRBD2. Germline V gene data show CDR1 as SGHTA and CDR2 as FQGNSA. After removal of 2 bases from V and 4 bases from J, the junction contained 2 bases not matched to a gene. This CDR3 spans 15 amino acids.

This clone was detected only a few times. The J gene is TRBJ1-2, the V gene TRBV19; 8 positions agree with TRBD1. The CDR3 runs 12 residues. J lost 8 bases, V lost 3 bases, and 2 bases had no gene match. The germline V gene encodes CDR1 LNHDA and CDR2 SQIVND (reference sequence). The CDR3 loop is CASSMWTGGYTF. Written as DNA, the CDR3 is TGTGCCAGTAGTATGTGGACAGGGGGCTACACCTTC.

V gene TRBV6-2 or TRBV6-3 combines with J gene TRBJ1-1; weak D call: TRBD1 (5 bases). V was cut by 2 bases and J by 4 bases, with 14 bases left in between. The length of the CDR3 is 15 residues. Germline values: CDR1 MNHEY, CDR2 SVGEGT. The CDR3 DNA sequence: TGTGCCAGCAGTTACCCCCGGCAGGGAGGCACTGAAGCTTTCTTT. Protein sequence: CASSYPRQGGTEAFF.

The rearrangement joins TRBV6-5 to TRBJ2-7, with 7 bases that match TRBD1. Germline lookup yields CDR1 MNHEY and CDR2 SVGAGI. This CDR3 spans 14 amino acids. V shed 6 bases, J shed 0 bases, and the junction held 5 bases outside the gene matches. The CDR3 region has the DNA TGTGCCAGCAGAAGGGACAGCCACTCCTACGAGCAGTACTTC. Residues: CASRRDSHSYEQYF.

Only a few counts were recorded for this clone. This rearrangement joins TRBV13 to TRBJ2-6; 11 nucleotides agree with TRBD1. With V trimmed by 6 bases and J by 0 bases, 7 bases remained unmatched. Germline V gene lookup returns CDR1 PRHDT and CDR2 FYEKMQ (reference sequence). There are 18 residues in the CDR3. The CDR3 sequence: CASRLMGQGGSGANVLTF. In DNA, the CDR3 is TGTGCCAGCAGACTAATGGGACAGGGGGGCTCTGGGGCCAACGTCCTGACTTTC. The full variable domain, with the rest looked up from reference TRBV13 and TRBJ2-6, is AAGVIQSPRHLIKEKRETATLKCYPIPRHDTVYWYQQGPGQDPQFLISFYEKMQSDKGSIPDRFSAQQFSDYHSELNMSSLELGDSALYFCASRLMGQGGSGANVLTFGAGSRLTVL.

The chain carries TRBV7-9 and TRBJ1-1; D may be TRBD1 (5 bases). The CDR3 runs 16 residues. The germline V gene encodes CDR1 SEHNR and CDR2 FQNEAQ (reference sequence). Trimming removed 3 bases from V and 0 bases from J, with 14 bases in between. DNA of the CDR3: TGTGCCAGCAGCTTCCCCGGTGGAGGGGTGAACACTGAAGCTTTCTTT. Protein sequence: CASSFPGGGVNTEAFF.

DNA of the CDR3: TGCAGCGTTGAAGATATCAGGCGACAGTACTTC. Translating it yields CSVEDIRRQYF. V gene TRBV29-1 combines with J gene TRBJ2-7; D remains unclear. CDR3 size: 11 residues. V was pared by 0 bases and J by 10 bases, with 10 bases between. Looked up from germline, CDR1 is SQVTM and CDR2 is ANQGSEA.

As DNA, the CDR3 is TGTGCCAGCAGCCTAGATATAGCGGATGGCTACACCTTC. It translates to CASSLDIADGYTF. The rearrangement links TRBV7-9 to TRBJ1-2; D not certain. This CDR3 is 13 amino acids long. The germline CDR1 and CDR2 sequences are SEHNR and FQNEAQ (reference sequence). Trimming stripped 5 bases from V and 6 bases from J, with 13 bases between.

V usage is TRBV27 and J usage is TRBJ2-5, with D maybe TRBD1 (7 bases). Germline CDR1 reads MNHEY; CDR2 reads SMNVEV (reference sequence). Trimming took off 2 bases at V and 3 bases at J, with 13 bases between the two ends. The CDR3 contains 15 residues. CDR3 sequence reads: CASSLLSGGKETQYF. The DNA of the CDR3 is TGTGCCAGCAGTTTACTGTCAGGGGGGAAAGAGACCCAGTACTTC.

V and J are TRBV5-6 and TRBJ1-2; 9 nucleotides agree with TRBD1. V shed 2 bases and J 7 bases; nucleotides not matched to a gene: 6. Germline-derived CDR1 and CDR2 are SGHDT and YYEEEE. The length of the CDR3 is 14 residues. Here the CDR3 DNA reads TGTGCCAGCAGCTTAAGGACAGGGGCCTCTGGCTACACCTTC. As protein: CASSLRTGASGYTF. Full variable domain (remainder filled in from reference TRBV5-6 and TRBJ1-2): DAGVTQSPTHLIKTRGQQVTLRCSPKSGHDTVSWYQQALGQGPQFIFQYYEEEERQRGNFPDRFSGHQFPNYSSELNVNALLLGDSALYLCASSLRTGASGYTFGSGTRLTVV.

This clone has just one count. This chain uses TRBV5-5 with TRBJ2-5; 7 nucleotides line up with TRBD1. The CDR3 is 17 residues long. J gave up 1 base and V 2 bases, and 11 bases lay outside the gene matches. Germline-derived CDR1 and CDR2 are SGHKS and YYEKEE (reference sequence). CDR3 region: CASSLTYTTGTQETQYF. CDR3 bases: TGTGCCAGCAGCTTAACCTATACGACAGGGACCCAAGAGACCCAGTACTTC.

V and J are TRBV7-9 and TRBJ2-3; D is unclear. V lost 0 bases and J 3 bases, leaving 7 bases between the germline ends. There are 14 residues in the CDR3. Germline V gene sequence: CDR1 SEHNR, CDR2 FQNEAQ (reference sequence). CDR3 nucleotide sequence: TGTGCCAGCAGCTTAGCGCACGGGACAGATACGCAGTATTTT. This sequence encodes CASSLAHGTDTQYF.

The chain couples TRBV6-5 to TRBJ1-2; 7 positions agree with TRBD1. The germline CDR1 and CDR2 sequences are MNHEY and SVGAGI. This CDR3 comprises 15 residues. The V segment lost 2 bases and the J segment 6 bases; nucleotides outside the gene matches: 9. DNA for the CDR3: TGTGCCAGCAGTTACACGGGACAGAATCTCGATGGCTACACCTTC. Translated, it gives CASSYTGQNLDGYTF.

The genes are TRBV7-8 and TRBJ1-1; 7 positions match TRBD1. This CDR3 spans 13 amino acids. Germline trimming cut 4 bases from V and 6 bases from J; bases unmatched to any gene: 5. The V gene's germline CDR1 is SGHVS and CDR2 FQNEAQ. The CDR3 loop reads CASSWQGVPEAFF. The CDR3 DNA is TGTGCCAGCAGCTGGCAGGGGGTTCCTGAAGCTTTCTTT.

V is TRBV29-1 and J is TRBJ1-1, with D perhaps TRBD1 (5 bases). The CDR3 has 12 residues. Germline CDR1 is SQVTM and CDR2 is ANQGSEA. V was clipped by 8 bases and J by 4 bases, with 14 bases between them. CDR3 in amino acids: CSSLGGGTEAFF. DNA of the CDR3: TGCAGCTCCTTGGGGGGGGGCACTGAAGCTTTCTTT.